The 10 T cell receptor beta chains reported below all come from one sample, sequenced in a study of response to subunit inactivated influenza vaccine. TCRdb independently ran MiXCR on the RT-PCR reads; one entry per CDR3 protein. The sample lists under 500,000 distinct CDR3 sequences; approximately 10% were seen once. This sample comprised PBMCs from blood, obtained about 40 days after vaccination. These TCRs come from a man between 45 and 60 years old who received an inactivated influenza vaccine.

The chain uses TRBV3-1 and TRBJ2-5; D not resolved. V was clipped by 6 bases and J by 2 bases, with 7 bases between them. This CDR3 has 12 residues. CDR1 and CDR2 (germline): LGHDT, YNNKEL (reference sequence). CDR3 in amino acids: CASRRLQETQYF. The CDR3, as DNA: TGTGCCAGCAGGCGATTACAAGAGACCCAGTACTTC.

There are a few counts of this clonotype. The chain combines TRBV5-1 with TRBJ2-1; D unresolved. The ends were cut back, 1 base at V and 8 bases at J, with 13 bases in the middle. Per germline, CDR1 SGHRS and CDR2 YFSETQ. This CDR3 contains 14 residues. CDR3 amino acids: CASSLPLIEDEQFF. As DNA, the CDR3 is TGCGCCAGCAGCTTGCCCCTTATAGAGGATGAGCAGTTCTTC.

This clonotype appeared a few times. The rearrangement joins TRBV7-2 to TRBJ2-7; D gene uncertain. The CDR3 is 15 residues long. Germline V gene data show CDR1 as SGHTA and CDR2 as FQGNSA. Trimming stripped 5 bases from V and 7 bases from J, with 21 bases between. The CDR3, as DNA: TGTGCCAGCAGCCCCATTGCCTCGCCCCCGAGAGAGCAGTACTTC. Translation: CASSPIASPPREQYF.

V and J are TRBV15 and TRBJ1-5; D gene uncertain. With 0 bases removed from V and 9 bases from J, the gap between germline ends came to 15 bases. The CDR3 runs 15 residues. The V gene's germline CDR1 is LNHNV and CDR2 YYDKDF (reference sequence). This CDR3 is CATSRDENVAGPQHF. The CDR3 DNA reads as TGTGCCACCAGCAGAGATGAGAACGTTGCGGGGCCCCAGCATTTT.

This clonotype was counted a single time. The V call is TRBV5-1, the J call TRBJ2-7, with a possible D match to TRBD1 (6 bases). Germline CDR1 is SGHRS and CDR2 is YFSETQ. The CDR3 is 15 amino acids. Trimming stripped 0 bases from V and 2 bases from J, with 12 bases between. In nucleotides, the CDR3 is TGCGCCAGCAGCTTGGGGGGGACACCTACCTACGAGCAGTACTTC. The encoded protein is CASSLGGTPTYEQYF.

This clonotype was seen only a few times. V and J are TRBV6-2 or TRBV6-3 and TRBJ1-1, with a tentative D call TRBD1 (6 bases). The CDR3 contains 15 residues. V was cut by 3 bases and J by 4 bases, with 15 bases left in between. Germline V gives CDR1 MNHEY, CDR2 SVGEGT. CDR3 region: CASSYPRGLGTEAFF. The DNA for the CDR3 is TGTGCCAGCAGTTATCCCAGGGGATTGGGCACTGAAGCTTTCTTT.

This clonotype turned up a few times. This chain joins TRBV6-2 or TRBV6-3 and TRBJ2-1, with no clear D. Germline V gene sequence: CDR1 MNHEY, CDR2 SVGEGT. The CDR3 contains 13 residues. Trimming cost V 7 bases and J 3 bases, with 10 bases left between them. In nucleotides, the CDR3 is TGTGCCAGCAAACGGCAGGTCTACAATGAGCAGTTCTTC. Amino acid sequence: CASKRQVYNEQFF.

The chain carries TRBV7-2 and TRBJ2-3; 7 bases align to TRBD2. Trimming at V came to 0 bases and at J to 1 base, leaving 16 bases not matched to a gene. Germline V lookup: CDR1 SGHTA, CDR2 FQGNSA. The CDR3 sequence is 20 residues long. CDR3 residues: CASSLARGLAVRAGTDTQYF. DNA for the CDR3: TGTGCCAGCAGCTTAGCGCGTGGGCTAGCGGTTCGGGCTGGCACAGATACGCAGTATTTT.

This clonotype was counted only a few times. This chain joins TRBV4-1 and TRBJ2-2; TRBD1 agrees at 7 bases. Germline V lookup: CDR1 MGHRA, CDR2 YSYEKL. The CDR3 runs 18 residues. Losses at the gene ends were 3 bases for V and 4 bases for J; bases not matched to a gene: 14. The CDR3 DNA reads TGCGCCAGCAGCCAGTGGACGACAGGGTGGTTGGGCACCGGGGAGCTGTTTTTT. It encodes CASSQWTTGWLGTGELFF.

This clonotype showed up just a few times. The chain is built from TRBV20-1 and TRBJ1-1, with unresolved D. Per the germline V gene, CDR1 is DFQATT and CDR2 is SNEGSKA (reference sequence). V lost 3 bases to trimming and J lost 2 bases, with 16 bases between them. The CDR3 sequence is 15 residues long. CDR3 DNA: TGCAGTGCTAGGGTCAGGTCCGGGGTAAACACTGAAGCTTTCTTT. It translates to CSARVRSGVNTEAFF.